The next 21 T cell receptor beta chains were all read from a single sample in a study of blood T cell repertoires in COVID-19 (dated by TCRdb to 2020 to 2021). The protocol used for the library was the immunoSEQ multiplex PCR assay. TCRdb's version of the immuneACCESS table is confined to in-frame rearrangements and falls short of the full clone set. An unresolved V gene accounts for under half of the shortfall where checked; the remainder is of unknown origin. In all, the sample holds around 400,000 clones, and around 83% of those were seen once. Approximately 4.7% of the sample rests with the top ten. Sequencing was carried out using PBMCs or T cells enriched from blood (not recorded which). Source of these receptors: a woman in her forties or fifties who had recovered from COVID-19.

The chain combines TRBV30 with TRBJ1-1; possible D gene TRBD1, 5 bases. The germline V and J ends were trimmed by 4 bases and 0 bases, with 12 bases remaining between them. Per the germline V gene, CDR1 is GTSNPN and CDR2 is SVGIG (reference sequence). The CDR3 extends over 14 amino acids. The CDR3 sequence: CAWTDSPVNTEAFF. The CDR3 DNA reads TGTGCCTGGACCGACAGCCCTGTGAACACTGAAGCTTTCTTT.

This clone was counted ten times or more. The V and J genes are TRBV19 and TRBJ1-6; D gene unclear. CDR3 size: 13 residues. Trimming shortened V by 1 base and J by 9 bases, and 7 bases separated the two germline ends. Per the germline V gene, CDR1 is LNHDA and CDR2 is SQIVND (reference sequence). In nucleotides, the CDR3 is TGTGCCAGTAGTATAGCAGCGTCTTCACCCCTCCACTTT. It codes for CASSIAASSPLHF.

This chain links TRBV19 with TRBJ2-6; TRBD1 matches at 8 bases. CDR1 is LNHDA, CDR2 SQIVND, per germline (reference sequence). Trimming took 6 bases from V and 1 from J; bases not matched to a gene: 14. The CDR3 is 19 residues long. The CDR3, as DNA: TGTGCCAGTAGACCCCGAGCGACAGGGGCTTGGTCTGGGGCCAACGTCCTGACTTTC. Protein: CASRPRATGAWSGANVLTF.

This chain connects TRBV6-2 or TRBV6-3 to TRBJ1-2; TRBD1 aligns across 10 bases. The CDR3 covers 16 residues. V lost 1 base and J lost 4; bases outside the gene matches: 6. Germline V gives CDR1 MNHEY, CDR2 SVGEGT. The CDR3 region has the DNA TGTGCCAGCAGTTACTTATTAAGGACAGGGGGCTATGGCTACACCTTC. This gives the protein CASSYLLRTGGYGYTF.

The J gene is TRBJ2-2, the V gene TRBV7-3; 9 bases map to TRBD1. The CDR3 runs 16 residues. The germline gives CDR1 SGHTA, CDR2 FQGTGA. The J segment lost 6 bases and the V segment lost 5 bases, leaving 10 bases of the junction unmatched. CDR3 loop: CASSLLKGQGPGELFF. DNA of the CDR3: TGTGCCAGCAGCCTGCTGAAGGGACAGGGTCCCGGGGAGCTGTTTTTT.

V is TRBV18 and J is TRBJ1-5; tentatively, D is TRBD1 (5 bases). The V end lost 6 bases, the J end lost 7 bases, and 19 bases lay between the germline ends. There are 15 residues in the CDR3. Per the germline V gene, CDR1 is KGHSH and CDR2 is LQKENI. CDR3 coding DNA: TGTGCCAGCTCTCTGAATGAAGGGGCCCCACAGCCCCAGCATTTT. Encoded protein: CASSLNEGAPQPQHF. Full variable domain (remainder filled in from reference TRBV18 and TRBJ1-5): NAGVMQNPRHLVRRRGQEARLRCSPMKGHSHVYWYRQLPEEGLKFMVYLQKENIIDESGMPKERFSAEFPKEGPSILRIQQVVRGDSAAYFCASSLNEGAPQPQHFGDGTRLSIL.

The chain combines TRBV19 with TRBJ1-2; 10 bases line up with TRBD1. The germline CDR1 and CDR2 sequences are LNHDA and SQIVND (reference sequence). There are 17 residues in the CDR3. The ends lost 7 bases at V and 6 bases at J; junction bases unmatched: 17. CDR3 sequence (DNA): TGTGCCAGTACCACACCCGGTTTGGGACAGGGGTTGGATGGCTACACCTTC. Translation: CASTTPGLGQGLDGYTF.

V gene TRBV5-3 combines with J gene TRBJ2-3, with 10 bases matching TRBD2. TRBV5-3 is given ORF status, its function remaining uncertain. With V trimmed by 3 bases and J by 4 bases, 14 bases remained unmatched. CDR3 length equals 18 residues. The CDR3 reads CARSSLLRRSGRADTQYF. CDR3 DNA: TGTGCCAGAAGCTCCCTCCTGAGACGCAGCGGGAGGGCAGATACGCAGTATTTT.

The chain carries TRBV27 and TRBJ1-1; D perhaps matches TRBD1 (6 bases). The CDR3 has 15 amino acids. Trimming pared 6 bases from V and 0 bases from J, leaving 14 bases between. Germline CDR1 reads MNHEY; CDR2 reads SMNVEV (reference sequence). CDR3 in DNA: TGTGCCAGCAGCCCGACAGGTAATATGAACACTGAAGCTTTCTTT. Its protein is CASSPTGNMNTEAFF.

This chain links TRBV10-2 with TRBJ2-5, with 15 nucleotides matching TRBD2. V shed 4 bases, J shed 2 bases, and the junction held 2 bases outside the gene matches. The CDR3 is made up of 16 amino acids. Germline assignment: CDR1 WSHSY and CDR2 SAAADI. This chain's CDR3 is CASSVGLAGGQETQYF. CDR3 nucleotides: TGCGCCAGCAGTGTTGGACTAGCGGGGGGGCAAGAGACCCAGTACTTC.

This rearrangement joins TRBV29-1 to TRBJ2-7; tentatively, D is TRBD2 (6 bases). The germline V and J ends were trimmed by 3 bases and 0 bases, with 12 bases remaining between them. The CDR3 runs to 14 residues. Germline V gene data show CDR1 as SQVTM and CDR2 as ANQGSEA. This CDR3 is CSVEIAGGSYEQYF. The CDR3 DNA is TGCAGCGTTGAGATCGCCGGGGGCTCCTACGAGCAGTACTTC.

V and J are TRBV6-2 or TRBV6-3 and TRBJ1-2; 7 nucleotides line up with TRBD1. This CDR3 has 16 amino acids. CDR1 and CDR2 (germline): MNHEY, SVGEGT. Trimming at V came to 6 bases and at J to 5 bases, leaving 15 bases not matched to a gene. The CDR3 DNA is TGTGCCAGCAGCTCCCACCCGGGGACAGCGATTTATGGCTACACCTTC. Amino acids: CASSSHPGTAIYGYTF.

The chain uses TRBV7-9 and TRBJ1-2; 9 nucleotides align to TRBD1. V lost 4 bases to trimming and J lost 4 bases; unmatched junction nucleotides: 7. Germline-derived CDR1 and CDR2 are SEHNR and FQNEAQ (reference sequence). CDR3 length: 15 residues. This chain's CDR3 is CASSSGQGLSYGYTF. CDR3 DNA: TGTGCCAGCAGCTCCGGACAGGGGTTATCCTATGGCTACACCTTC.

CDR3 DNA: TGTGCCTGGACCCGACGGGGGTGGGGAGACTCCTACGAGCAGTACTTC. Protein sequence: CAWTRRGWGDSYEQYF. The J gene is TRBJ2-7, the V gene TRBV30; possibly TRBD2 for D (6 bases). Trimming stripped 4 bases from V and 0 bases from J, with 19 bases between. The germline CDR1 and CDR2 sequences are GTSNPN and SVGIG (reference sequence). The CDR3 spans 16 residues.

Written as DNA, the CDR3 is TGTGCCAGCTCACCTATTCTAGCGGGAGGCCCTTGGGGCACAGATACGCAGTATTTT. Translated, it gives CASSPILAGGPWGTDTQYF. The chain joins TRBV18 to TRBJ2-3; 11 bases are shared with TRBD2. The trim removed 3 bases at V and 1 base at J, leaving 12 bases unmatched. Per the germline V gene, CDR1 is KGHSH and CDR2 is LQKENI. This CDR3 spans 19 amino acids.

This clone was found a few times. The chain recombines TRBV2 with TRBJ1-1; no clear D gene. The germline CDR1 and CDR2 sequences are SNHLY and FYNNEI. Trimming pared 5 bases from V and 4 bases from J, leaving 5 bases between. The CDR3 spans 11 residues. CDR3 protein: CASSIVTEAFF. For the CDR3, the DNA is TGTGCCAGCAGTATCGTCACTGAAGCTTTCTTT.

This clone was observed a few times. This chain joins TRBV4-1 and TRBJ1-5, with D tentatively TRBD1 (6 bases). The V and J ends lost 1 base and 0 bases respectively, with 7 bases between them. CDR3 length: 15 amino acids. CDR1 and CDR2 from the germline V gene are MGHRA and YSYEKL. The CDR3 bases are TGCGCCAGCAGCCAAGGGACAGCTAGCAATCAGCCCCAGCATTTT. This gives the protein CASSQGTASNQPQHF.

This sequence joins TRBV6-6 and TRBJ2-7; TRBD2 is a possible D gene (5 bases). V gave up 7 bases and J gave up 0 bases, with 13 bases separating them. The CDR3 totals 14 residues. Germline V lookup: CDR1 MNHNY, CDR2 SVGAGI (reference sequence). Here the CDR3 DNA reads TGTGCCAGCACGGTAGCGACCAGCTCCTACGAGCAGTACTTC. Translated: CASTVATSSYEQYF.

A word on this clone: The same CDR3 arises from other DNA sequences in this sample as well. This sequence joins TRBV6-2 or TRBV6-3 and TRBJ1-1; D is undetermined. This CDR3 region has 12 residues. The germline gives CDR1 MNHEY, CDR2 SVGEGT. Trimming took 5 bases from V and 1 from J, leaving 5 bases between them. The CDR3 loop reads CASSRGNTEAFF. As DNA, the CDR3 is TGTGCCAGCAGTCGAGGGAACACTGAAGCTTTCTTT.

This chain joins TRBV18 and TRBJ1-2; 8 bases are a match to TRBD1. Germline V gene lookup returns CDR1 KGHSH and CDR2 LQKENI. The CDR3 totals 15 residues. J was trimmed by 3 bases and V by 3 bases; bases with no gene match: 6. The DNA of the CDR3 is TGTGCCAGCTCACCTGGACAGGGCCGTCACTATGGCTACACCTTC. As protein: CASSPGQGRHYGYTF. The full variable domain, in which reference TRBV18 and TRBJ1-2 provide the parts outside the CDR3, is NAGVMQNPRHLVRRRGQEARLRCSPMKGHSHVYWYRQLPEEGLKFMVYLQKENIIDESGMPKERFSAEFPKEGPSILRIQQVVRGDSAAYFCASSPGQGRHYGYTFGSGTRLTVV.

The chain is built from TRBV30 and TRBJ1-2; the D gene is possibly TRBD1 (6 bases). V was clipped by 4 bases and J by 5 bases, with 20 bases between them. The CDR3 spans 15 residues. Germline CDR1 and CDR2: GTSNPN and SVGIG (reference sequence). This CDR3 reads CAWIDRNPEKYGYTF. DNA for the CDR3: TGTGCCTGGATTGACAGGAACCCGGAGAAGTATGGCTACACCTTC.